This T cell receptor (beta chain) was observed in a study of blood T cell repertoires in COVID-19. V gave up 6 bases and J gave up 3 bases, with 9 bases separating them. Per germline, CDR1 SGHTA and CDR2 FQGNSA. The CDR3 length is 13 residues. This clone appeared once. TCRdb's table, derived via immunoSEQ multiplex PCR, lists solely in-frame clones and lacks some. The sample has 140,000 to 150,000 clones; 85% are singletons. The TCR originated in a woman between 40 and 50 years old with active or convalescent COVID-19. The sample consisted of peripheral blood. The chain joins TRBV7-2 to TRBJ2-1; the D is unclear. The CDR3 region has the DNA TGTGCCAGCAGTCCTTCAGACTACAATGAGCAGTTCTTC. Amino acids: CASSPSDYNEQFF. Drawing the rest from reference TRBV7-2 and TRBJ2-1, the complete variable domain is GAGVSQSPSNKVTEKGKDVELRCDPISGHTALYWYRQSLGQGLEFLIYFQGNSAPDKSGLPSDRFSAERTGGSVSTLTIQRTQQEDSAVYLCASSPSDYNEQFFGPGTRLTVL.